The 32 T cell receptor beta chains reported below all come from one sample, sequenced in a study of blood T cell repertoires in COVID-19. Sequenced by immunoSEQ multiplex PCR; TCRdb stores in-frame clones only, minus some. The data contain about 260,000 clones, about 80% of them singletons. What was sequenced was peripheral blood. All receptors derive from a woman of 80 years or more with acute or convalescent COVID-19.

J is TRBJ2-3 and V is TRBV9, with 11 bases matching TRBD2. Germline CDR1 reads SGDLS; CDR2 reads YYNGEE. The trim removed 7 bases at V and 4 bases at J, leaving 8 bases unmatched. There are 15 residues in the CDR3. This CDR3 reads CASATGTSGSDTQYF. As DNA, the CDR3 is TGTGCCAGCGCTACCGGGACTAGCGGTTCAGATACGCAGTATTTT.

The CDR3 here is CASSEAGQGNRNGYTF. Here the CDR3 DNA reads TGTGCCAGCAGTGAGGCGGGACAGGGGAATAGGAATGGCTACACCTTC. This chain joins TRBV6-1 and TRBJ1-2, with 10 bases that match TRBD1. Trimming cost V 3 bases and J 6 bases; bases outside gene matches: 10. Per germline, CDR1 MNHNS and CDR2 SASEGT. The CDR3 totals 16 residues.

Only a few counts were recorded for this clone. V usage is TRBV3-1 (or the pseudogene TRBV3-2) and J usage is TRBJ2-7; 8 positions match TRBD1. V was clipped by 3 bases and J by 3 bases; unmatched bases: 10. The CDR3 sequence is 16 residues long. Germline loops: CDR1 LGHDT, CDR2 YNNKEL (reference sequence). CDR3: CASSHLSGTGLYEQYF. CDR3 DNA: TGTGCCAGCAGCCATCTCTCTGGGACAGGCCTCTACGAGCAGTACTTC.

This clone was counted a single time. This chain connects TRBV4-1 to TRBJ2-4, with 15 nucleotides matching TRBD2. The CDR3 is 20 amino acids. The junction had 12 bases not matched to a gene; V was cut back by 4 bases and J by 2 bases. Per germline, CDR1 MGHRA and CDR2 YSYEKL. CDR3: CASSPSGTSGRTRTKNIQYF. The DNA for the CDR3 is TGCGCCAGCAGCCCTTCCGGGACTAGCGGGAGGACGAGGACCAAAAACATTCAGTACTTC.

In DNA form, the CDR3 reads TGTGCCAGCAGCAACCGAGGTAGTGGGGCCAACGTCCTGACTTTC. Amino acid sequence: CASSNRGSGANVLTF. V gene TRBV5-4 combines with J gene TRBJ2-6; D remains unclear. The CDR3 is 15 residues long. Looked up from germline, CDR1 is SGHNT and CDR2 is YYREEE (reference sequence). The germline V and J ends were trimmed by 4 bases and 3 bases, with 11 bases remaining between them.

This chain connects TRBV7-2 to TRBJ2-7, with 8 positions matching TRBD2. CDR1 is SGHTA and CDR2 is FQGNSA in the germline V gene. V shed 0 bases, J shed 5 bases, and the junction held 9 bases outside the gene matches. CDR3 length: 16 amino acids. CDR3 in DNA: TGTGCCAGCAGCTTAGCGGAGGCTAGCGGGCTACACGAGCAGTACTTC. Translated: CASSLAEASGLHEQYF. The full variable domain, rest sourced from reference TRBV7-2 and TRBJ2-7, is GAGVSQSPSNKVTEKGKDVELRCDPISGHTALYWYRQSLGQGLEFLIYFQGNSAPDKSGLPSDRFSAERTGGSVSTLTIQRTQQEDSAVYLCASSLAEASGLHEQYFGPGTRLTVT.

A word on this clone: Other DNA sequences in the sample encode the same CDR3. This chain joins TRBV18 and TRBJ2-5; D ambiguous. The CDR3 loop spans 12 amino acids. The V and J ends lost 3 bases and 4 bases respectively, with 6 bases between them. Germline V gene lookup returns CDR1 KGHSH and CDR2 LQKENI. CDR3 sequence: CASSPLGETQYF. CDR3 DNA sequence: TGTGCCAGCTCACCCCTAGGAGAGACCCAGTACTTC.

The rearrangement uses TRBV7-9 and TRBJ2-1; TRBD2 matches 7 bases. Trimming took 7 bases from V and 4 from J; bases not matched to a gene: 13. The germline gives CDR1 SEHNR, CDR2 FQNEAQ (reference sequence). This CDR3 comprises 16 residues. CDR3 DNA sequence: TGTGCCAGCACCAACCCCCGAGCGGGAATGTACAATGAGCAGTTCTTC. It specifies CASTNPRAGMYNEQFF. The full variable domain, with the rest looked up from reference TRBV7-9 and TRBJ2-1, is DTGVSQNPRHKITKRGQNVTFRCDPISEHNRLYWYRQTLGQGPEFLTYFQNEAQLEKSRLLSDRFSAERPKGSFSTLEIQRTEQGDSAMYLCASTNPRAGMYNEQFFGPGTRLTVL.

The V call is TRBV6-5, the J call TRBJ1-2; TRBD1 matches 7 bases. The CDR3 has 15 residues. Germline trimming cut 4 bases from V and 3 bases from J; bases unmatched to any gene: 8. In germline, CDR1 is MNHEY, CDR2 SVGAGI. CDR3 nucleotide sequence: TGTGCCAGCAGTTTAGGGGGCGCGGTTGACTATGGCTACACCTTC. Its protein is CASSLGGAVDYGYTF.

The chain is built from TRBV13 and TRBJ1-6; TRBD1 matches at 8 bases. V was pared by 6 bases and J by 10 bases, with 14 bases of the junction left unmatched. Germline V lookup: CDR1 PRHDT, CDR2 FYEKMQ (reference sequence). The CDR3 runs 16 residues. The CDR3 spells CASSYNQGAAGSPLHF. The DNA of the CDR3 is TGTGCCAGCAGTTACAACCAGGGGGCGGCTGGGTCACCCCTCCACTTT.

This clone turned up a few times. This sequence joins TRBV11-2 and TRBJ2-2; possible D gene TRBD2, 5 bases. Per the germline V gene, CDR1 is SGHAT and CDR2 is FQNNGV. This CDR3 spans 13 amino acids. Deletions cut 1 base from V and 5 bases from J, with 5 bases between. In nucleotides, the CDR3 is TGTGCCAGCAGCTTAGGAGGGACCGGGGAGCTGTTTTTT. Translation: CASSLGGTGELFF.

The table lists this clone with a count of one. This chain uses TRBV5-1 with TRBJ1-1; possible D gene TRBD1, 5 bases. The length of the CDR3 is 14 residues. Looked up from germline, CDR1 is SGHRS and CDR2 is YFSETQ. Trimming stripped 4 bases from V and 0 bases from J, with 10 bases between. The CDR3 DNA is TGCGCCAGCAGCGTGACGACAGTGAACACTGAAGCTTTCTTT. This translates into CASSVTTVNTEAFF.

Only one count was recorded for this clone. The chain employs TRBV5-1 and TRBJ2-1, with 8 bases identical to TRBD2. The V and J ends lost 4 bases and 0 bases, in that order; junction bases with no gene match: 6. CDR3 length: 16 residues. Germline V lookup: CDR1 SGHRS, CDR2 YFSETQ. The CDR3, as DNA: TGCGCCAGCAGCCGAACCGGGACTAGCTCCTACAATGAGCAGTTCTTC. Protein sequence: CASSRTGTSSYNEQFF.

The genes are TRBV6-5 and TRBJ2-1; 9 nucleotides line up with TRBD1. With 2 bases clipped from V and 5 bases from J, the junction kept 4 bases outside the gene matches. The CDR3 spans 15 residues. Germline CDR1 is MNHEY and CDR2 is SVGAGI. CDR3 bases: TGTGCCAGCAGTTACCAGGACAGGGGTCACAATGAGCAGTTCTTC. This codes for CASSYQDRGHNEQFF.

The J gene is TRBJ1-1, the V gene TRBV28, with D unclear. The CDR3 has 11 amino acids. Between the trimmed V and J ends, which lost 2 bases and 6 bases, there was a span of 4 bases. The germline V gene has CDR1 MDHEN and CDR2 SYDVKM. CDR3 sequence (DNA): TGTGCCAGCAGTTTAGAGGCTGAAGCTTTCTTT. Protein product: CASSLEAEAFF.

At least ten counts were recorded for this clone. The chain has TRBV15 and TRBJ2-3, with TRBD2 as a possible D gene (6 bases). The V end lost 4 bases, the J end lost 4 bases, and 9 bases lay between the germline ends. Germline-derived CDR1 and CDR2 are LNHNV and YYDKDF (reference sequence). The CDR3 sequence is 13 residues long. CDR3 residues: CATSTGEPDTQYF. CDR3 in DNA: TGTGCCACCAGCACGGGAGAGCCAGATACGCAGTATTTT.

V usage is TRBV6-5 and J usage is TRBJ2-3, with TRBD1 as a possible D gene (6 bases). CDR3 length: 13 amino acids. Trimming removed 5 bases from V and 7 bases from J, with 13 bases in between. Germline lookup yields CDR1 MNHEY and CDR2 SVGAGI. The CDR3 region is CASSQGQTNTQYF. For the CDR3, the DNA is TGTGCCAGCAGTCAGGGGCAGACAAATACGCAGTATTTT.

CDR3 region: CASRTTGTYGYTF. Here the CDR3 DNA reads TGTGCCAGTAGGACTACAGGGACCTATGGCTACACCTTC. The gene calls are TRBV19 and TRBJ1-2; D may be TRBD1 (6 bases). The CDR3 length is 13 residues. Germline V gives CDR1 LNHDA, CDR2 SQIVND (reference sequence). Trimming took 6 bases from V and 4 from J, leaving 12 bases between them.

This clone is a singleton in its sample. This sequence joins TRBV7-2 and TRBJ2-3; the match to TRBD2 covers 7 bases. Per the germline V gene, CDR1 is SGHTA and CDR2 is FQGNSA. The CDR3 sequence is 18 residues long. The V gene end was trimmed by 2 bases and the J gene end by 2 bases; junction bases not matched to a gene: 13. The CDR3 sequence: CASSLRWGGEVNTDTQYF. CDR3 sequence (DNA): TGTGCCAGCAGCTTACGGTGGGGGGGTGAGGTTAACACAGATACGCAGTATTTT.

The chain couples TRBV7-2 to TRBJ1-6; D perhaps matches TRBD1 (5 bases). V was pared by 6 bases and J by 0 bases, with 15 bases between. Germline-derived CDR1 and CDR2 are SGHTA and FQGNSA. The CDR3 has 17 residues. CDR3 coding DNA: TGTGCCAGCAGTTTCCAGGGAGGCAGCTCCTATAATTCACCCCTCCACTTT. Residues: CASSFQGGSSYNSPLHF.

This clone has only a few counts. V and J are TRBV27 and TRBJ1-2; D gene uncertain. CDR3 length: 13 residues. Germline V CDR1 and CDR2: MNHEY, SMNVEV (reference sequence). Between the trimmed V and J ends, which lost 2 bases and 5 bases, there was a span of 9 bases. The CDR3 region is CASSLRAQYGYTF. The CDR3 bases are TGTGCCAGCAGTTTACGAGCACAGTATGGCTACACCTTC.

This chain uses TRBV5-6 with TRBJ1-2; 11 nucleotides align to TRBD1. There are 16 residues in the CDR3. Unmatched junction bases numbered 13, after V lost 4 bases and J lost 8 bases. Germline values: CDR1 SGHDT, CDR2 YYEEEE. This CDR3 is CASSPGFGQGAWGYTF. DNA of the CDR3: TGTGCCAGCAGCCCTGGTTTTGGACAGGGGGCTTGGGGCTACACCTTC.

V usage is TRBV5-1 and J usage is TRBJ1-2; the match to TRBD1 covers 9 bases. This CDR3 spans 15 amino acids. V lost 4 bases, J lost 8 bases, and 12 bases stayed unmatched. Germline assignment: CDR1 SGHRS and CDR2 YFSETQ. CDR3: CASSANPGQGNGYTF. The DNA of the CDR3 is TGCGCCAGCAGCGCTAATCCGGGACAGGGCAACGGCTACACCTTC.

The V and J genes are TRBV5-5 and TRBJ2-1, with 16 bases fitting TRBD2. V was clipped by 4 bases and J by 8 bases; unmatched bases: 12. Germline CDR1 SGHKS, CDR2 YYEKEE (reference sequence). This CDR3 comprises 18 residues. The CDR3 DNA follows: TGTGCCAGCAGCGTCGGGACTAGCGGGGGGGCTAAGGTCTATGAGCAGTTCTTC. This sequence encodes CASSVGTSGGAKVYEQFF.

V is TRBV2 and J is TRBJ1-2; no definite D call. V lost 8 bases and J lost 6, with 7 bases in between. The germline CDR1 and CDR2 sequences are SNHLY and FYNNEI. There are 10 residues in the CDR3. CDR3 sequence: CASGRDGYTF. DNA for the CDR3: TGTGCCAGCGGTCGGGATGGCTACACCTTC.

V is TRBV12-5 and J is TRBJ2-5; tentatively, D is TRBD2 (6 bases). This CDR3 spans 13 amino acids. The V end lost 5 bases, the J end lost 2 bases, and 9 bases lay between the germline ends. Germline V gene sequence: CDR1 LGHNT, CDR2 FRNRAP. CDR3: CASGKGTQETQYF. As DNA, the CDR3 is TGTGCTAGTGGTAAGGGGACTCAAGAGACCCAGTACTTC.

V and J are TRBV6-1 and TRBJ1-2; D not certain. Germline CDR1 reads MNHNS; CDR2 reads SASEGT. V was trimmed by 0 bases and J by 11 bases, leaving 10 bases between them. This CDR3 has 12 amino acids. The DNA for the CDR3 is TGTGCCAGCAGTGAAGCGGGTCCGGGTTACACCTTC. Its translation: CASSEAGPGYTF.

This clone was seen only a few times. The J gene is TRBJ1-2, the V gene TRBV12-3 or TRBV12-4; 8 positions match TRBD1. The CDR3 spans 13 residues. Germline trimming cut 8 bases from V and 4 bases from J; bases unmatched to any gene: 6. In DNA form, the CDR3 reads TGTGCCAGCGGACAGGGCGGTACCTATGGCTACACCTTC. Protein: CASGQGGTYGYTF.

The rearrangement links TRBV2 to TRBJ1-6; 10 nucleotides match TRBD1. Trimming at V came to 7 bases and at J to 0 bases, leaving 12 bases not matched to a gene. Germline V lookup: CDR1 SNHLY, CDR2 FYNNEI. The CDR3 has 19 residues. CDR3 sequence: CASKLRDRGRGSYNSPLHF. In DNA, the CDR3 is TGTGCCAGCAAGCTCCGGGACAGGGGAAGGGGCTCCTATAATTCACCCCTCCACTTT.

This chain connects TRBV5-4 to TRBJ2-1; TRBD2 matches 10 bases. The J segment lost 8 bases and the V segment lost 2 bases, leaving 13 bases of the junction unmatched. The CDR3 covers 17 residues. In germline, CDR1 is SGHNT, CDR2 YYREEE (reference sequence). CDR3 nucleotide sequence: TGTGCCAGCAGCTTACCCGGGACTAGCGTCGAGGGCCATGAGCAGTTCTTC. This codes for CASSLPGTSVEGHEQFF.

The CDR3: CASSAAGLAGAVEQFF. The CDR3 DNA is TGTGCCAGCAGCGCGGCGGGACTAGCGGGGGCTGTTGAGCAGTTCTTC. V usage is TRBV9 and J usage is TRBJ2-1; 14 bases agree with TRBD2. The CDR3 runs 16 residues. After removal of 3 bases from V and 9 bases from J, the junction contained 8 bases not matched to a gene. Germline loops: CDR1 SGDLS, CDR2 YYNGEE.

This chain links TRBV12-3 or TRBV12-4 with TRBJ2-7; the D gene is possibly TRBD2 (7 bases). The CDR3 runs 13 residues. V was cut by 1 base and J by 5 bases, with 9 bases left in between. Here the CDR3 reads CASSLGGGHEQYF. The CDR3 coding sequence is TGTGCCAGCAGTTTAGGCGGGGGCCACGAGCAGTACTTC.